This is a list of T cell receptor beta chains from one sample in a study of CD8 T cells in Susac syndrome. TCRdb called the immunoSEQ multiplex PCR reads again in MiXCR, with one record for every CDR3 protein. The sample has over 120,000 distinct CDR3 sequences, 85% to 95% seen once. The specimen was CD4+ T cells from PBMCs. These receptors all come from a human donor with Susac syndrome. Both conserved end residues are part of each CDR3. D genes are given only for firm matches. The size of a clone is reported for some rows only, either as once, few or many, or as a class for expanded clones.

D gene: NA
V gene: TRBV14
clone size: once
J gene: TRBJ1-1
CDR3 DNA: TGTGCCAGCAGCCAGACAGCCACAAATAGGAACACTGAAGCTTTCTTT
CDR3 protein: CASSQTATNRNTEAFF

D gene: TRBD1
V gene: TRBV9
clone size: NA
J gene: TRBJ2-5
CDR3 DNA: TGTGCCAGCAGCGTTGACAGGGGGTGGGAGACCCAGTACTTC
CDR3 protein: CASSVDRGWETQYF

D gene: NA
V gene: TRBV7-9
clone size: NA
J gene: TRBJ1-1
CDR3 DNA: TGTGCCAGCAGCTTTAATCGACGGGCTGAAGCTTTCTTT
CDR3 protein: CASSFNRRAEAFF

D gene: TRBD1
V gene: TRBV30
clone size: NA
J gene: TRBJ1-4
CDR3 DNA: TGTGCCTCCTCGGACAGGGTTGTGGAAAAACTGTTTTTT
CDR3 protein: CASSDRVVEKLFF

D gene: NA
V gene: TRBV12-3/TRBV12-4
clone size: NA
J gene: TRBJ2-1
CDR3 DNA: TGTGCCAGCAGTTTGACTCTCCCGGGCAATGAGCAGTTCTTC
CDR3 protein: CASSLTLPGNEQFF

D gene: NA
V gene: TRBV30
clone size: NA
J gene: TRBJ2-7
CDR3 DNA: TGTGCCTGGGGCGGGTATCGCGAGCAGTACTTC
CDR3 protein: CAWGGYREQYF

D gene: TRBD2
V gene: TRBV30
clone size: NA
J gene: TRBJ2-7
CDR3 DNA: TGTGCCTGGTGTCGCGGGGGGCTCCCCCCCTACGAGCAGTACTTC
CDR3 protein: CAWCRGGLPPYEQYF

D gene: TRBD2
V gene: TRBV2
clone size: NA
J gene: TRBJ2-7
CDR3 DNA: TGTGCCAGCATCCAAGGGACTAGCGGCTCCTACGAGCAGTACTTC
CDR3 protein: CASIQGTSGSYEQYF

D gene: NA
V gene: TRBV2
clone size: few
J gene: TRBJ2-1
CDR3 DNA: TGTGCCAGCAGTCTTGGGGGAGGAGAGCAGTTCTTC
CDR3 protein: CASSLGGGEQFF

D gene: NA
V gene: TRBV12-3/TRBV12-4
clone size: NA
J gene: TRBJ2-6
CDR3 DNA: TGTGCCAGCACCCTCTCTGGGGCCAACGTCCTGACTTTC
CDR3 protein: CASTLSGANVLTF

D gene: NA
V gene: TRBV30
clone size: NA
J gene: TRBJ1-1
CDR3 DNA: TGTGCCTGGAGACCTCCCCCGGGACTCCGGAACACTGAAGCTTTCTTT
CDR3 protein: CAWRPPPGLRNTEAFF

D gene: NA
V gene: TRBV9
clone size: NA
J gene: TRBJ1-3
CDR3 DNA: TGTGCCAGCAGCGTAGGACCTGCTGGAAACACCATATATTTT
CDR3 protein: CASSVGPAGNTIYF

D gene: NA
V gene: TRBV30
clone size: NA
J gene: TRBJ2-1
CDR3 DNA: TGTGCCTGGGGCCGGGACTCTGCCTACAATGAGCAGTTCTTC
CDR3 protein: CAWGRDSAYNEQFF

D gene: TRBD1
V gene: TRBV6-2/TRBV6-3
clone size: NA
J gene: TRBJ1-5
CDR3 DNA: TGTGCCAGCAGGGACAGGGGTTTGCAGCCCCAGCATTTT
CDR3 protein: CASRDRGLQPQHF

D gene: NA
V gene: TRBV29-1
clone size: NA
J gene: TRBJ1-2
CDR3 DNA: TGCAGCGTTACAGGACAGTTCTATGGCTACACCTTC
CDR3 protein: CSVTGQFYGYTF

D gene: TRBD2
V gene: TRBV5-6
clone size: once
J gene: TRBJ2-1
CDR3 DNA: TGTGCCAGCAGCATGGGACTAGCGGAATTTGGTGAGCAGTTCTTC
CDR3 protein: CASSMGLAEFGEQFF

D gene: NA
V gene: TRBV9
clone size: NA
J gene: TRBJ1-1
CDR3 DNA: TGTGCCAGCAGCGTAGGTTTAGGGGATGAAGCTTTCTTT
CDR3 protein: CASSVGLGDEAFF

D gene: NA
V gene: TRBV7-2
clone size: once
J gene: TRBJ2-1
CDR3 DNA: TGTGCCAGCAGCCGGAACCGGGGGTCCAATGAGCAGTTCTTC
CDR3 protein: CASSRNRGSNEQFF

D gene: TRBD1
V gene: TRBV4-1
clone size: once
J gene: TRBJ2-7
CDR3 DNA: TGCGCCAGCAGCCTAATCTGGACAGGTTCCTACGAGCAGTACTTC
CDR3 protein: CASSLIWTGSYEQYF

D gene: TRBD2
V gene: TRBV25-1
clone size: NA
J gene: TRBJ2-7
CDR3 DNA: TGTGCCAGCAGTACCACCCGACTAGCGGGGGGCTACGAGCAGTACTTC
CDR3 protein: CASSTTRLAGGYEQYF

D gene: NA
V gene: TRBV30
clone size: NA
J gene: TRBJ1-1
CDR3 DNA: TGTGCCTGGAGTGTACGGGGGGGCCTGGGAGCTTTCTTT
CDR3 protein: CAWSVRGGLGAFF

D gene: TRBD2
V gene: TRBV7-2
clone size: NA
J gene: TRBJ2-7
CDR3 DNA: TGTGCCAGCAGCTTTGGGACTAGCTTCGAGCAGTACTTC
CDR3 protein: CASSFGTSFEQYF

D gene: NA
V gene: TRBV20-1
clone size: once
J gene: TRBJ2-5
CDR3 DNA: TGCAGTGCTCTCTCGGGGAGCGGAGCGTACCAAGAGACCCAGTACTTC
CDR3 protein: CSALSGSGAYQETQYF

D gene: NA
V gene: TRBV30
clone size: few
J gene: TRBJ2-1
CDR3 DNA: TGTGCCTGGAGTGTAAGCAATGAGCAGTTCTTC
CDR3 protein: CAWSVSNEQFF

D gene: TRBD2
V gene: TRBV29-1
clone size: NA
J gene: TRBJ2-5
CDR3 DNA: TGCAGCGCCCCCCCGGCTAGCGGGGGACAAGAGACCCAGTACTTC
CDR3 protein: CSAPPASGGQETQYF

D gene: NA
V gene: TRBV12-3/TRBV12-4
clone size: NA
J gene: TRBJ2-7
CDR3 DNA: TGTGCCAGCAGGGCTAGCTACGCCTACGAGCAGTACTTC
CDR3 protein: CASRASYAYEQYF

D gene: NA
V gene: TRBV30
clone size: NA
J gene: TRBJ2-3
CDR3 DNA: TGTGCCTGGAGGCCGGGGGCAGATACGCAGTATTTT
CDR3 protein: CAWRPGADTQYF

D gene: NA
V gene: TRBV20-1
clone size: NA
J gene: TRBJ1-5
CDR3 DNA: TGCAGTGCCACCAGGGAGGGCAATCAGCCCCAGCATTTT
CDR3 protein: CSATREGNQPQHF

D gene: NA
V gene: TRBV12-3/TRBV12-4
clone size: NA
J gene: TRBJ2-1
CDR3 DNA: TGTGCCAGCAGTTTTGAGTCCCTTAATGAGCAGTTCTTC
CDR3 protein: CASSFESLNEQFF

D gene: NA
V gene: TRBV13
clone size: NA
J gene: TRBJ2-7
CDR3 DNA: TGTGCCAGTACCGCACGGCGCCGCTTC
CDR3 protein: CASTARRRF

D gene: TRBD1
V gene: TRBV30
clone size: NA
J gene: TRBJ2-1
CDR3 DNA: TGTGCCCGGTCGGTCCAGCGCAGGGGGAATGAGCAGTTCTTC
CDR3 protein: CARSVQRRGNEQFF

D gene: NA
V gene: TRBV20-1
clone size: NA
J gene: TRBJ2-1
CDR3 DNA: TGCAGTGCTAGAGATGCCTGGAATGAGCAGTTCTTC
CDR3 protein: CSARDAWNEQFF

D gene: TRBD2
V gene: TRBV3-1
clone size: NA
J gene: TRBJ2-4
CDR3 DNA: TGTGCCAGCAGCCGGAGCGGGGGTACGGACATTCAGTACTTC
CDR3 protein: CASSRSGGTDIQYF

D gene: NA
V gene: TRBV30
clone size: NA
J gene: TRBJ1-2
CDR3 DNA: TGTGCCTGGAGTGTACAGACAGTCGGAGGCTACACCTTC
CDR3 protein: CAWSVQTVGGYTF

D gene: NA
V gene: TRBV3-1
clone size: NA
J gene: TRBJ2-1
CDR3 DNA: TGTGCCAGCAGCCATTCCCCCGGGACCCCCAGCCATGAGCAGTTCTTC
CDR3 protein: CASSHSPGTPSHEQFF

D gene: NA
V gene: TRBV3-1
clone size: NA
J gene: TRBJ2-4
CDR3 DNA: TGTGCCAGCAGCCTAGGTTTGTCCCTCGGGCAAAACATTCAGTACTTC
CDR3 protein: CASSLGLSLGQNIQYF

D gene: NA
V gene: TRBV2
clone size: NA
J gene: TRBJ2-1
CDR3 DNA: TGTGCCAGCGGGAGGGACATTAGGAATGAGCAGTTCTTC
CDR3 protein: CASGRDIRNEQFF

D gene: NA
V gene: TRBV14
clone size: NA
J gene: TRBJ2-3
CDR3 DNA: TGTGCCAGCAGCCAGGACACAGATACGCAGTATTTT
CDR3 protein: CASSQDTDTQYF

D gene: TRBD1
V gene: TRBV29-1
clone size: NA
J gene: TRBJ2-7
CDR3 DNA: TGCAGCGTCCTCGGGACAGTCTCCTCCTACGAGCAGTACTTC
CDR3 protein: CSVLGTVSSYEQYF

D gene: NA
V gene: TRBV29-1
clone size: NA
J gene: TRBJ2-5
CDR3 DNA: TGCAGCCGCCAGGGGTCCCGCCAAGAGACCCAGTACTTC
CDR3 protein: CSRQGSRQETQYF

D gene: TRBD1
V gene: TRBV30
clone size: NA
J gene: TRBJ1-5
CDR3 DNA: TGTGCCTGGAGTGCCGGACAGGCAAGCAATCAGCCCCAGCATTTT
CDR3 protein: CAWSAGQASNQPQHF

D gene: TRBD1
V gene: TRBV5-4
clone size: NA
J gene: TRBJ1-4
CDR3 DNA: TGTGCCAGCAGCATCGCAGGGGGCGCGTTTAATGAAAAACTGTTTTTT
CDR3 protein: CASSIAGGAFNEKLFF

D gene: TRBD1
V gene: TRBV25-1
clone size: NA
J gene: TRBJ2-1
CDR3 DNA: TGTGCCAGCCAGCCGGGACAGGGGGCGTTTGAGCAGTTCTTC
CDR3 protein: CASQPGQGAFEQFF

D gene: NA
V gene: TRBV5-1
clone size: once
J gene: TRBJ2-1
CDR3 DNA: TGCGCCAGCAGCTTGTGGGGGGAGAGCTCCTACAATGAGCAGTTCTTC
CDR3 protein: CASSLWGESSYNEQFF

D gene: NA
V gene: TRBV20-1
clone size: once
J gene: TRBJ2-5
CDR3 DNA: TGCAGTGCCAGCGATATGGGAGAGACCCAGTACTTC
CDR3 protein: CSASDMGETQYF

D gene: NA
V gene: TRBV28
clone size: NA
J gene: TRBJ2-7
CDR3 DNA: TGTGCCATTACCCCCCGGGGCCATTCCTACGAGCAGTACTTC
CDR3 protein: CAITPRGHSYEQYF

D gene: NA
V gene: TRBV30
clone size: NA
J gene: TRBJ2-7
CDR3 DNA: TGTGCCTGGAGTGTTACTGGCGAGCAGTACTTC
CDR3 protein: CAWSVTGEQYF

D gene: NA
V gene: TRBV7-6
clone size: NA
J gene: TRBJ2-5
CDR3 DNA: TGTGCCAGCAGCTTCAGGGTTTGGGAGACCCAGTACTTC
CDR3 protein: CASSFRVWETQYF

D gene: TRBD2
V gene: TRBV5-1
clone size: NA
J gene: TRBJ2-5
CDR3 DNA: TGCGCCAGCAGCTTAGGGACTAGCGGGCAGACCCAGTACTTC
CDR3 protein: CASSLGTSGQTQYF

D gene: NA
V gene: TRBV3-1
clone size: NA
J gene: TRBJ1-6
CDR3 DNA: TGTGCCAGCAGCCAAGGCTCCGGGGTACGTAGATCACCCCTCCACTTT
CDR3 protein: CASSQGSGVRRSPLHF

D gene: NA
V gene: TRBV7-9
clone size: NA
J gene: TRBJ1-3
CDR3 DNA: TGTGCCAGCAGCACGGACAGAGCCTCTGGAAACACCATATATTTT
CDR3 protein: CASSTDRASGNTIYF

D gene: NA
V gene: TRBV3-1
clone size: once
J gene: TRBJ2-7
CDR3 DNA: TGTGCCAGCAGCCAAAGACCAACTGAGCAGTACTTC
CDR3 protein: CASSQRPTEQYF

D gene: NA
V gene: TRBV2
clone size: NA
J gene: TRBJ2-2
CDR3 DNA: TGTGCCAGCAGTGTGGACTCCACCGGGGAGCTGTTTTTT
CDR3 protein: CASSVDSTGELFF